This TCR beta chain was profiled in a study of regulatory T cells in long-lasting Graves disease. Arm-PCR with iRepertoire HTBI primers amplified the CDR3 regions for these TCR beta libraries. TCRdb recomputed calls from the multiplex PCR reads with MiXCR, one row per CDR3 protein. The top ten clones hold 6.5% to 8% of a sample with under 500,000 distinct CDR3 sequences, under 25% of them seen once. The time point was: persistent/refractory GD, antithyroid drugs over 5 years with positive TRAb. Making the TCR library involved RNA that had been extracted from PBMCs. Whole-study results and caveats: Persistent disease was characterized by preferential usage of TRBV28, TRBJ1-2 and TRBJ2-5.

This clonotype was observed a single time. What it binds is unknown. Germline assignment: CDR1 DFQATT and CDR2 SNEGSKA (reference sequence). The CDR3 runs 16 residues. Trimming at V came to 5 bases and at J to 0 bases, leaving 5 bases not matched to a gene. Sample: peripheral blood mononuclear cells (PBMCs), taken when the disease was refractory, from a patient treated with antithyroid drugs. The sequence was obtained from a female donor with Graves disease. This chain connects TRBV20-1 to TRBJ2-7, with 15 bases matching TRBD2. CDR3 residues: CSAAGTSGRSSYEQYF. Here the CDR3 DNA reads TGCAGTGCTGCCGGGACTAGCGGGAGGAGCTCCTACGAGCAGTACTTC.